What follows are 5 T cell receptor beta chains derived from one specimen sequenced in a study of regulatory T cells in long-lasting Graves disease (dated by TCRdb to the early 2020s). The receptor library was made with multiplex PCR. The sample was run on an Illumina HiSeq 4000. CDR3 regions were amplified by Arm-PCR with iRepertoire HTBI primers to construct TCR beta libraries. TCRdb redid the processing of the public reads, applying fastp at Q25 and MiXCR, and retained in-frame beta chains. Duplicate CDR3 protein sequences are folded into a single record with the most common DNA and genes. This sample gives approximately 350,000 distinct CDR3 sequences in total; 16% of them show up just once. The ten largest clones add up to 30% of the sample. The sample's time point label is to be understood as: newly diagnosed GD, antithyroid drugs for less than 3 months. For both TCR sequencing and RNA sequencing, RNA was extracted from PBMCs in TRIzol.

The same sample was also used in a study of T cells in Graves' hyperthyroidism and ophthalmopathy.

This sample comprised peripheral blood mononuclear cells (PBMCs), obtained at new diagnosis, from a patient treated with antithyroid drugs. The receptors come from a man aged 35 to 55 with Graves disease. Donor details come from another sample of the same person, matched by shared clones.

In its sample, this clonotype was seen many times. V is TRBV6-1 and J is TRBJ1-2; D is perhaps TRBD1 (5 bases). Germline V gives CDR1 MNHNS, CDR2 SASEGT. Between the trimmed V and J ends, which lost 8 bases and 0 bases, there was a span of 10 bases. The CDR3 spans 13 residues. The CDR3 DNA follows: TGTGCCAGCCGCCGGGACTCTAACTATGGCTACACCTTC. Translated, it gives CASRRDSNYGYTF.

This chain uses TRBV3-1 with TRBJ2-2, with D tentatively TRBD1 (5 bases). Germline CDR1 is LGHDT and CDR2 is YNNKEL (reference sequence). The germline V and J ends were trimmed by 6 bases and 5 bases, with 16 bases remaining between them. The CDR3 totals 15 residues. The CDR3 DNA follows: TGTGCCAGCAGTGAACGACTCCCAGGGACCGGGGAGCTGTTTTTT. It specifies CASSERLPGTGELFF.

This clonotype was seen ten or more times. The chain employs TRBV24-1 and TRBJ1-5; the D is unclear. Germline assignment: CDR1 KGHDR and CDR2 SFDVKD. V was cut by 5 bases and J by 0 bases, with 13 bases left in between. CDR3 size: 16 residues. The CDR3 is CATSALKGNSNQPQHF. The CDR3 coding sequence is TGTGCCACCAGTGCCCTGAAGGGCAATAGCAATCAGCCCCAGCATTTT.

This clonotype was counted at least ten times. The chain's CDR3 is CASSDLWASGGAPNEQFF. Written as DNA, the CDR3 is TGCGCCAGCAGTGATCTTTGGGCTAGCGGGGGGGCCCCCAATGAGCAGTTCTTC. The chain is built from TRBV10-2 and TRBJ2-1; 12 bases line up with TRBD2. Germline V gene data show CDR1 as WSHSY and CDR2 as SAAADI. Trimming took 3 bases from V and 6 from J; bases not matched to a gene: 12. This CDR3 has 18 residues.

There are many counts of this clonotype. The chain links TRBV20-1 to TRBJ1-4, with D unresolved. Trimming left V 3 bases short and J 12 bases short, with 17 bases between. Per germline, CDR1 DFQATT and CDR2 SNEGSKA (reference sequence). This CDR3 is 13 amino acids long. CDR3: CSASPSLVPELFF. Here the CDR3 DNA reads TGCAGTGCTAGTCCCTCCTTGGTTCCGGAACTGTTTTTT.